This is a list of T cell receptor beta chains from one sample in a study of OX40 agonist ivuxolimab in advanced cancers. The method was immunoSEQ multiplex PCR; TCRdb's version includes in-frame clones alone and lacks a portion of them. The table has about 89,000 clones, 70% to 90% seen once. Here the sequenced sample was CD4+ or CD8+ T cells sorted from blood, taken in a trial of the OX40 agonist ivuxolimab. Source of these receptors: an adult with an advanced solid tumor such as melanoma, head and neck, liver or kidney cancer. The CDR3 runs from the conserved cysteine through the conserved F or W. A D gene is named only where the DNA matches it firmly. Clone size is shown for a subset of rows, as once, few, many or a class of expanded clone.

>.|.|TRBJ2-2|TRBV6-5
TGTGCCAGCAGTTACGATAGGCCAGGCACCGGGGAGCTGTTTTTT
CASSYDRPGTGELFF
>.|TRBD1|TRBJ2-7|TRBV6-6
TGTGCCAGCAGTTCCAGGATGGGACAGGGCATCCACGAGCAGTACTTC
CASSSRMGQGIHEQYF
>.|TRBD1|TRBJ2-2|TRBV2
TGTGCCAGCTCCCTCGGGACAGTCGGGGAGCTGTTTTTT
CASSLGTVGELFF
>.|.|TRBJ2-7|TRBV7-2
TGTGCCAGCAGCTTAGACACAGGGACCACCTACGAGCAGTACTTC
CASSLDTGTTYEQYF
>.|.|TRBJ2-7|TRBV27
TGTGCCAGCAGGTCGACTCCAGCCTACTACGAGCAGTACTTC
CASRSTPAYYEQYF
>once|TRBD1|TRBJ1-1|TRBV4-1
TGCGCCAGCAGCCATAGCCGGGACAGGGACGTGAACACTGAAGCTTTCTTT
CASSHSRDRDVNTEAFF
>.|TRBD2|TRBJ2-7|TRBV5-1
TGCGCCAGCACCAAATCCGGGACTAGCGGCGAGCAGTACTTC
CASTKSGTSGEQYF
>.|.|TRBJ1-1|TRBV14
TGTGCCAGCAGCCAAGATGGGGCGGGGAGCACTGAAGCTTTCTTT
CASSQDGAGSTEAFF
>.|TRBD1|TRBJ1-1|TRBV19
TGTGCCAGTAGTCCTAGGACAGGGGACACTGAAGCTTTCTTT
CASSPRTGDTEAFF
>.|.|TRBJ2-3|TRBV30
TGTGCCTGGAGTGTAGGGCTAGCTAGAGGGGATACGCAGTATTTT
CAWSVGLARGDTQYF
>.|TRBD2|TRBJ2-7|TRBV11-2
TGTGCCAGCAGCCCCCTTGGCGGGAGAATCTACGAGCAGTACTTC
CASSPLGGRIYEQYF
>.|.|TRBJ2-7|TRBV11-2
TGTGCCAGCAGCACTCCCAGGAGAGGAAACGAGCAGTACTTC
CASSTPRRGNEQYF
>.|.|TRBJ1-5|TRBV5-1
TGCGCCAGCAGCTTGGACCCAGGGGCCAATCAGCCCCAGCATTTT
CASSLDPGANQPQHF
>.|.|TRBJ1-6|TRBV5-1
TGCGCCAGCAGCTGGGACGGGGGTACACCCCTCCACTTT
CASSWDGGTPLHF
>.|.|TRBJ1-5|TRBV6-1
TGTGCCAGCAGTGAAGTCGGCAGCAATCAGCCCCAGCATTTT
CASSEVGSNQPQHF
>few|.|TRBJ1-1|TRBV23-1
TGCGCCAGCAGCAGCGTAGGGGCTTTCTTT
CASSSVGAFF
>once|TRBD2|TRBJ2-1|TRBV7-6
TGTGCCAGCAGCTTAGCGGGAGGGCCCGATGAGCAGTTCTTC
CASSLAGGPDEQFF
>.|.|TRBJ2-7|TRBV30
TGTGCCTGGAGTGTACATCGAGGGCTTGAGTCGTACGAGCAGTACTTC
CAWSVHRGLESYEQYF